The 20 T cell receptor beta chains reported below all come from one sample, sequenced in a study of blood T cells in healthy people across ages. Together with a sample-barcoded 5' primer, a J-beta primer mix was included in a second PCR lasting about 6 to 11 cycles. TCRdb reprocessed the 5' RACE reads with MiXCR, giving one entry per CDR3 protein. The sample lists 1.5 million or so distinct CDR3 sequences; about 42% were seen once. The sample comprised blood. The receptors here all came from a woman younger than 30 in good health.

The chain recombines TRBV12-3 or TRBV12-4 with TRBJ2-5, with D unresolved. This CDR3 contains 12 residues. Trimming removed 6 bases at V and 11 bases at J, with 16 bases between. The CDR3 coding sequence is TGTGCCAGCAGGGGTCCCTACAATGAGCAGTACTTC. Translating it yields CASRGPYNEQYF.

The rearrangement links TRBV29-1 to TRBJ2-1, with TRBD2 as a possible D gene (5 bases). Germline V gene lookup returns CDR1 SQVTM and CDR2 ANQGSEA. CDR3 length: 14 residues. V lost 6 bases, J lost 3 bases, and 15 bases lay in between. CDR3 sequence: CSVAAEAFYNEQFF. The DNA for the CDR3 is TGCAGCGTAGCAGCGGAGGCTTTCTACAATGAGCAGTTCTTC.

This clonotype was counted only a few times. This sequence joins TRBV9 and TRBJ2-3, with 11 positions matching TRBD2. The germline gives CDR1 SGDLS, CDR2 YYNGEE. This CDR3 has 16 residues. The V and J ends lost 4 bases and 4 bases, in that order; junction bases with no gene match: 8. CDR3: CASSTAPSGGSDTQYF. CDR3 bases: TGTGCCAGCAGCACCGCTCCTAGCGGGGGGTCAGATACGCAGTATTTT. The variable domain in full, with the rest retrieved from reference TRBV9 and TRBJ2-3, is DSGVTQTPKHLITATGQRVTLRCSPRSGDLSVYWYQQSLDQGLQFLIQYYNGEERAKGNILERFSAQQFPDLHSELNLSSLELGDSALYFCASSTAPSGGSDTQYFGPGTRLTVL.

Many counts were recorded for this clonotype. V and J are TRBV7-6 and TRBJ2-1, with TRBD2 matching over 10 bases. V lost 0 bases and J lost 8; bases outside the gene matches: 10. CDR3 length: 17 residues. Per the germline V gene, CDR1 is SGHVS and CDR2 is FNYEAQ. Here the CDR3 DNA reads TGTGCCAGCAGCTTAGCGGGGGGGCTAGCGGGAGATCATGAGCAGTTCTTC. It translates to CASSLAGGLAGDHEQFF.

The rearrangement uses TRBV4-1 and TRBJ2-5; D remains unclear. The germline V gene encodes CDR1 MGHRA and CDR2 YSYEKL. The CDR3 is 14 amino acids. Trimming removed 4 bases from V and 5 bases from J, with 14 bases in between. CDR3 in DNA: TGCGCCAGCAGCCTCTCGGTGGTAATGGAGACCCAGTACTTC. Protein: CASSLSVVMETQYF.

This sequence joins TRBV5-1 and TRBJ1-4; the match to TRBD1 covers 7 bases. Germline CDR1 SGHRS, CDR2 YFSETQ. This CDR3 spans 15 amino acids. Trimming cost V 5 bases and J 8 bases; bases outside gene matches: 12. CDR3 bases: TGCGCCAGCAGTACCACAGGGGCCAGTAGGGAAAAACTGTTTTTT. This gives the protein CASSTTGASREKLFF.

J is TRBJ2-5 and V is TRBV20-1; TRBD1 agrees at 7 bases. Germline V gives CDR1 DFQATT, CDR2 SNEGSKA (reference sequence). CDR3 length equals 16 residues. V lost 6 bases, J lost 11 bases, and 24 bases stayed unmatched. The CDR3 region has the DNA TGCAGTGCCAGAAACCAACAGGGGCTGGGCTACAATGAGCAGTACTTC. It encodes CSARNQQGLGYNEQYF.

The CDR3 coding sequence is TGTGCCAGCAGTGCGACAGTTGAAGCTTTCTTT. It translates to CASSATVEAFF. This chain uses TRBV2 with TRBJ1-1; D is perhaps TRBD1 (5 bases). CDR1 SNHLY and CDR2 FYNNEI come from the germline V gene. V lost 4 bases and J lost 7, with 7 bases in between. The CDR3 runs 11 residues.

This clonotype has a handful of counts. The chain links TRBV5-1 to TRBJ2-7, with a possible D match to TRBD2 (6 bases). V gave up 0 bases and J gave up 4 bases, with 17 bases separating them. CDR3 length: 16 amino acids. CDR1 SGHRS and CDR2 YFSETQ come from the germline V gene. The CDR3 region is CASSLGGTLGRYEQYF. In DNA form, the CDR3 reads TGCGCCAGCAGCTTGGGAGGGACTCTTGGACGTTACGAGCAGTACTTC.

The V gene is TRBV18, the J gene TRBJ2-5; D is undetermined. Germline CDR1 and CDR2: KGHSH and LQKENI. V lost 0 bases to trimming and J lost 7 bases, with 6 bases between them. The CDR3 is 12 residues long. CDR3 bases: TGTGCCAGCTCACCACCCCTGATGACCCAGTACTTC. Its protein product is CASSPPLMTQYF.

This chain uses TRBV6-2 or TRBV6-3 with TRBJ2-6; no clear D gene. Germline CDR1 is MNHEY and CDR2 is SVGEGT. This CDR3 is 15 amino acids long. Trimming cost V 8 bases and J 0 bases, with 11 bases left between them. In DNA form, the CDR3 reads TGTGCCAGCCAGCCCTTCAGCTCTGGGGCCAACGTCCTGACTTTC. Translated, it gives CASQPFSSGANVLTF.

CDR3 region: CASSQVVTGKETQYF. The CDR3 region has the DNA TGTGCCAGCAGCCAAGTAGTGACAGGGAAAGAGACCCAGTACTTC. The chain carries TRBV4-2 and TRBJ2-5, with TRBD1 matching over 7 bases. V lost 1 base and J lost 3; bases outside the gene matches: 5. Germline V gene lookup returns CDR1 LGHNA and CDR2 YNFKEQ. CDR3 size: 15 residues.

The genes are TRBV14 and TRBJ1-1, with TRBD1 identical over 9 bases. Looked up from germline, CDR1 is SGHDN and CDR2 is FVKESK. J lost 1 base, V lost 6 bases, and 6 bases had no gene match. The CDR3 is made up of 15 amino acids. CDR3 protein: CASSNRGLWNTEAFF. Here the CDR3 DNA reads TGTGCCAGCAGTAACAGGGGGCTATGGAACACTGAAGCTTTCTTT.

For the CDR3, the DNA is TGTGCCTGGAGTGGAGGACCGGGACTAGCGGGAGCTGCGTTCTTC. This translates into CAWSGGPGLAGAAFF. The chain uses TRBV30 and TRBJ2-1; TRBD2 agrees at 14 bases. The CDR3 sequence is 15 residues long. CDR1 is GTSNPN, CDR2 SVGIG, per germline (reference sequence). The V segment lost 1 base and the J segment 15 bases; nucleotides outside the gene matches: 11.

As for this clonotype: A much larger clone lies a single base off, so this may be a read error. This rearrangement joins TRBV7-9 to TRBJ1-2; 7 bases match TRBD1. The germline V gene encodes CDR1 SEHNR and CDR2 FQNEAQ (reference sequence). The CDR3 is 14 amino acids. Trimming at V came to 5 bases and at J to 2 bases, leaving 5 bases not matched to a gene. The CDR3 sequence: CASSTWDSNYGYTF. Written as DNA, the CDR3 is TGTGCCAGCAGCACCTGGGACAGCAACTATGGCTACACCTTC.

The gene calls are TRBV6-2 or TRBV6-3 and TRBJ2-4, with no clear D. The CDR3 loop spans 14 amino acids. Germline loops: CDR1 MNHEY, CDR2 SVGEGT. The V and J ends lost 0 bases and 5 bases respectively, with 8 bases between them. Written as DNA, the CDR3 is TGTGCCAGCAGTTACTCCCGGACCCAAAACATTCAGTACTTC. Protein: CASSYSRTQNIQYF.

This clonotype was detected a few times. The rearrangement joins TRBV9 to TRBJ2-1; TRBD1 is a possible D gene (6 bases). This CDR3 is built from 15 residues. V was shortened by 3 bases and J by 5 bases, with 15 bases between the two germline ends. The germline V gene has CDR1 SGDLS and CDR2 YYNGEE. The CDR3 loop reads CASSAHSPGDNEQFF. As DNA, the CDR3 is TGTGCCAGCAGCGCCCACTCCCCAGGGGACAATGAGCAGTTCTTC. The full variable domain, in which reference TRBV9 and TRBJ2-1 provide the parts outside the CDR3, is DSGVTQTPKHLITATGQRVTLRCSPRSGDLSVYWYQQSLDQGLQFLIQYYNGEERAKGNILERFSAQQFPDLHSELNLSSLELGDSALYFCASSAHSPGDNEQFFGPGTRLTVL.

The sample holds a few counts of this clonotype. V gene TRBV4-1 combines with J gene TRBJ1-5; possible D gene TRBD1, 5 bases. Deletions cut 4 bases from V and 0 bases from J, with 10 bases between. This CDR3 is built from 15 residues. The germline CDR1 and CDR2 sequences are MGHRA and YSYEKL. CDR3 DNA: TGCGCCAGCAGCCTACAGGAAAATAGCAATCAGCCCCAGCATTTT. Its translation is CASSLQENSNQPQHF.

Points on this clonotype: In this CDR3 the conserved last residue, phenylalanine or tryptophan, is missing, so a read error is likely. V is TRBV20-1 and J is TRBJ1-6, with a tentative D call TRBD1 (6 bases). Per the germline V gene, CDR1 is DFQATT and CDR2 is SNEGSKA (reference sequence). This CDR3 comprises 16 residues. The ends were cut back, 0 bases at V and 0 bases at J, with 9 bases in the middle. In DNA, the CDR3 is TGCAGTGCTAGAGATACAGGGAACTCCTATAATTCACCCCTCCACCTT. It translates to CSARDTGNSYNSPLHL.

The sample holds one count of this clonotype. V is TRBV7-6 and J is TRBJ2-5; D perhaps matches TRBD1 (5 bases). Germline values: CDR1 SGHVS, CDR2 FNYEAQ. The V end was cut by 3 bases, the J end by 11 bases, with 22 bases between. This CDR3 is built from 15 residues. The CDR3 reads CASSFTGIAYNEQYF. The CDR3 DNA follows: TGTGCCAGCAGCTTTACAGGTATCGCCTACAATGAGCAGTACTTC.